What follows is one TCR beta chain and its context. This sample was included in a study of STAT5B mutations in CD4+ large granular lymphocyte leukemia. TCRdb's copy holds only in-frame clones and misses some; the assay was immunoSEQ multiplex PCR. The repertoire includes about 31,000 clones, about two thirds of them detected once, and roughly 1% sits in the top ten. Germline CDR1 is SGHRS and CDR2 is YFSETQ. The CDR3 is 12 amino acids. V dropped 4 bases and J dropped 7 bases, with 11 bases sitting between them. The V and J genes are TRBV5-1 and TRBJ1-2; no firm D call. The sequenced material came from CD4+ T cells from blood buffy coats. The clonotype originates from a human donor in good health. DNA for the CDR3: TGCGCCAGCAGCCCCATCCCTGGTGGCTACACCTTC. It specifies CASSPIPGGYTF.